A single sample is the source of the 23 T cell receptor beta chains below, sequenced in a study of blood T cell repertoires in COVID-19. Using immunoSEQ multiplex PCR, the repertoire was profiled, and TCRdb retains in-frame clones only, with some absent. The sample yields roughly 60,000 clones, roughly 84% seen once. Specimen: peripheral blood. All receptors come from a man older than 75 with COVID-19, enrolled during active disease.

This clone came up a few times. J is TRBJ1-2 and V is TRBV28; a possible D gene is TRBD1 (5 bases). The CDR3 has 14 residues. Germline V gene sequence: CDR1 MDHEN, CDR2 SYDVKM. Trimming left V 3 bases short and J 4 bases short, with 12 bases between. Here the CDR3 reads CASSLPGVPYGYTF. Here the CDR3 DNA reads TGTGCCAGCAGTTTGCCGGGGGTTCCCTATGGCTACACCTTC.

The rearrangement uses TRBV5-6 and TRBJ2-7, with a possible D match to TRBD2 (5 bases). The ends were cut back, 0 bases at V and 4 bases at J, with 5 bases in the middle. The germline V gene encodes CDR1 SGHDT and CDR2 YYEEEE. The length of the CDR3 is 12 residues. CDR3 region: CASSLGEYEQYV. In DNA form, the CDR3 reads TGTGCCAGCAGCTTGGGGGAGTACGAGCAGTACGTC.

This chain joins TRBV18 and TRBJ2-5, with TRBD2 matching over 7 bases. The CDR3 has 15 residues. CDR1 and CDR2 (germline): KGHSH, LQKENI. Germline trimming cut 2 bases from V and 0 bases from J; bases unmatched to any gene: 3. CDR3 loop: CASSPGGGYQETQYF. The CDR3 DNA follows: TGTGCCAGCTCACCAGGGGGAGGGTACCAAGAGACCCAGTACTTC.

In its sample, this clone was seen once. The rearrangement links TRBV5-5 to TRBJ1-6, with TRBD1 as a possible D gene (6 bases). The CDR3 extends over 13 amino acids. In germline, CDR1 is SGHKS, CDR2 YYEKEE (reference sequence). V was pared by 5 bases and J by 6 bases, with 9 bases between. CDR3 sequence reads: CASRGQANSPLHF. In DNA, the CDR3 is TGTGCCAGCAGGGGACAAGCTAATTCACCCCTCCACTTT.

The V gene is TRBV6-4, the J gene TRBJ1-1, with D possibly TRBD1 on 5 matching bases. The CDR3 runs to 10 residues. Germline loops: CDR1 MRHNA, CDR2 SNTAGT. V was trimmed by 10 bases and J by 8 bases, leaving 11 bases between them. The CDR3, as DNA: TGTGCCATCCCGGGGGGGGAAGCTTTCTTT. This sequence encodes CAIPGGEAFF.

This sequence joins TRBV12-3 or TRBV12-4 and TRBJ1-4; D is perhaps TRBD1 (5 bases). Between the trimmed V and J ends, which lost 6 bases and 8 bases, there was a span of 7 bases. This CDR3 comprises 11 residues. The CDR3 DNA is TGTGCCAGCAGGCGGACAGAAAAACTGTTTTTT. Its translation: CASRRTEKLFF.

The chain employs TRBV29-1 and TRBJ2-2; TRBD1 agrees at 8 bases. The CDR3 sequence is 16 residues long. Germline V lookup: CDR1 SQVTM, CDR2 ANQGSEA. The ends lost 1 base at V and 1 base at J; junction bases unmatched: 5. CDR3 nucleotides: TGCAGCGTTGAAGGGACCGGGACAGGGAACACCGGGGAGCTGTTTTTT. This translates into CSVEGTGTGNTGELFF.

The J gene is TRBJ1-1, the V gene TRBV2; 8 nucleotides line up with TRBD1. The CDR3 is made up of 16 amino acids. CDR1 SNHLY and CDR2 FYNNEI come from the germline V gene. The V segment lost 4 bases and the J segment 1 base; nucleotides outside the gene matches: 8. The CDR3 loop reads CASSARTGQGNTEAFF. The CDR3 DNA reads TGTGCCAGCAGTGCTCGGACAGGGCAGGGGAACACTGAAGCTTTCTTT.

As DNA, the CDR3 is TGTGCCAGCTCCAAGGAGGGAAAGAGCAATCAGCCCCAGCATTTT. Protein: CASSKEGKSNQPQHF. The V and J genes are TRBV18 and TRBJ1-5; unclear D gene. Between the trimmed V and J ends, which lost 6 bases and 1 base, there was a span of 13 bases. This CDR3 comprises 15 residues. The germline V gene encodes CDR1 KGHSH and CDR2 LQKENI.

The J gene is TRBJ2-7, the V gene TRBV7-2; TRBD2 aligns across 8 bases. Unmatched junction bases numbered 11, after V lost 5 bases and J lost 5 bases. Germline lookup yields CDR1 SGHTA and CDR2 FQGNSA. The CDR3 is made up of 15 amino acids. The CDR3: CASSRGGTLSHEQYV. CDR3 nucleotide sequence: TGTGCCAGCAGCCGCGGGGGGACCTTATCCCACGAGCAGTACGTC.

This chain links TRBV5-4 with TRBJ2-3; 16 nucleotides agree with TRBD2. After removal of 4 bases from V and 10 bases from J, the junction contained 12 bases not matched to a gene. The germline V gene encodes CDR1 SGHNT and CDR2 YYREEE (reference sequence). The CDR3 spans 17 residues. In DNA form, the CDR3 reads TGTGCCAGCAGCCCCGGGACTAGCGGGGGGGCTGTGTATGCGCAGTATTTT. Protein sequence: CASSPGTSGGAVYAQYF. Combining the CDR3 with reference TRBV5-4 and TRBJ2-3 gives the whole variable domain ETGVTQSPTHLIKTRGQQVTLRCSSQSGHNTVSWYQQALGQGPQFIFQYYREEENGRGNFPPRFSGLQFPNYSSELNVNALELDDSALYLCASSPGTSGGAVYAQYFGPGTRLTVL.

The V and J genes are TRBV10-2 and TRBJ2-5, with a possible D match to TRBD1 (5 bases). The CDR3 has 14 amino acids. Looked up from germline, CDR1 is WSHSY and CDR2 is SAAADI. Trimming left V 4 bases short and J 1 base short, with 10 bases between. The CDR3 protein is CASSVIRGQETQYF. The CDR3 bases are TGCGCCAGCAGTGTGATAAGGGGCCAAGAGACCCAGTACTTC.

The chain has TRBV5-1 and TRBJ2-5; the D gene is possibly TRBD1 (6 bases). V lost 6 bases and J 5 bases, leaving 14 bases between the germline ends. CDR1 SGHRS and CDR2 YFSETQ come from the germline V gene. The CDR3 runs 13 residues. This chain's CDR3 is CASTYTGLETQYF. The CDR3 nucleotides are TGCGCCAGCACCTATACAGGGCTGGAGACCCAGTACTTC.

The chain recombines TRBV7-2 with TRBJ1-1; tentatively, D is TRBD1 (5 bases). Deletions cut 5 bases from V and 4 bases from J, with 14 bases between. Germline loops: CDR1 SGHTA, CDR2 FQGNSA. This CDR3 region has 14 residues. The CDR3 loop reads CASSPLGVGTEAFF. CDR3 coding DNA: TGTGCCAGCAGCCCCTTAGGGGTCGGCACTGAAGCTTTCTTT.

The CDR3 DNA sequence: TGTGCCAGCAGTCTCGGACTCGCCCACTACGAGCAGTACGTC. Its protein product is CASSLGLAHYEQYV. The chain is built from TRBV5-6 and TRBJ2-7; maybe TRBD2 (5 bases). V was pared by 5 bases and J by 3 bases, with 15 bases between. Germline CDR1 and CDR2: SGHDT and YYEEEE. The CDR3 has 14 amino acids.

The gene calls are TRBV9 and TRBJ2-3; 7 bases agree with TRBD2. The CDR3 sequence is 15 residues long. The J segment lost 1 base and the V segment lost 3 bases, leaving 5 bases of the junction unmatched. Germline V gives CDR1 SGDLS, CDR2 YYNGEE. DNA for the CDR3: TGTGCCAGCAGCGGCGGGGGTGTGGGCACAGATACGCAGTATTTT. It codes for CASSGGGVGTDTQYF.

The chain uses TRBV18 and TRBJ2-1; D possibly corresponds to TRBD2 (5 bases). V shed 1 base and J shed 0 bases, with 7 bases lying between them. This CDR3 has 15 residues. Germline CDR1 is KGHSH and CDR2 is LQKENI. Here the CDR3 reads CASSPQSGSYNEQFF. In DNA form, the CDR3 reads TGTGCCAGCTCACCACAAAGCGGCTCCTACAATGAGCAGTTCTTC.

This chain connects TRBV7-9 to TRBJ2-7; 9 bases are a match to TRBD1. The CDR3 runs 14 residues. V lost 5 bases and J lost 3; bases outside the gene matches: 5. Per germline, CDR1 SEHNR and CDR2 FQNEAQ (reference sequence). The CDR3 DNA follows: TGTGCCAGCAGCAGACCGGACAGGGGCTACGAGCAGTACTTC. The encoded protein is CASSRPDRGYEQYF.

The chain combines TRBV7-2 with TRBJ1-2, with D possibly TRBD1 on 5 matching bases. The CDR3 loop spans 12 amino acids. Germline V gene lookup returns CDR1 SGHTA and CDR2 FQGNSA. The V gene lost 1 base and the J gene lost 6 bases, with 6 bases spanning the gap. The CDR3 DNA follows: TGTGCCAGCAGCTTAGTAGGGGATGGCTACACCTTC. It specifies CASSLVGDGYTF. Using reference TRBV7-2 and TRBJ1-2 for the parts outside the CDR3, the full variable domain is GAGVSQSPSNKVTEKGKDVELRCDPISGHTALYWYRQSLGQGLEFLIYFQGNSAPDKSGLPSDRFSAERTGGSVSTLTIQRTQQEDSAVYLCASSLVGDGYTFGSGTRLTVV.

In regard to this clone: Other DNA sequences within the sample encode an identical CDR3. The chain uses TRBV5-1 and TRBJ1-3; D remains unclear. The CDR3 consists of 16 residues. Germline assignment: CDR1 SGHRS and CDR2 YFSETQ. The V end lost 0 bases, the J end lost 1 base, and 11 bases lay between the germline ends. The CDR3 region is CASSLAGRGSGNTIYF. CDR3 nucleotides: TGCGCCAGCAGCTTGGCAGGCCGGGGATCTGGAAACACCATATATTTT.

This clone has only a few counts. This chain connects TRBV11-2 to TRBJ2-1, with D perhaps TRBD2 (6 bases). The length of the CDR3 is 12 residues. Germline CDR1 is SGHAT and CDR2 is FQNNGV. Between the trimmed V and J ends, which lost 10 bases and 13 bases, there was a span of 20 bases. CDR3 nucleotide sequence: TGTGCCAATTTCGTACCGGGACTCGGACAGTTCTTC. This gives the protein CANFVPGLGQFF.

The chain uses TRBV6-2 or TRBV6-3 and TRBJ2-7, with 9 bases identical to TRBD2. This CDR3 comprises 12 residues. V lost 6 bases, J lost 10 bases, and 7 bases stayed unmatched. Germline V lookup: CDR1 MNHEY, CDR2 SVGEGT. CDR3 protein: CASSLSGSHQYV. The CDR3 DNA is TGTGCCAGCAGCCTTAGCGGGAGTCACCAGTACGTC.

The gene calls are TRBV6-1 and TRBJ1-3; D possibly corresponds to TRBD1 (5 bases). This CDR3 is built from 13 residues. Trimming took 2 bases from V and 4 from J, leaving 6 bases between them. Germline CDR1 is MNHNS and CDR2 is SASEGT. CDR3 residues: CASSEQGGNTIYF. For the CDR3, the DNA is TGTGCCAGCAGTGAACAGGGAGGAAACACCATATATTTT.